The clone carrying this T cell receptor beta chain was picked up one time. Its antigen remains unknown. This sample was taken from a study of T cell clones after liver transplantation. The protocol was immunoSEQ multiplex PCR, while the TCRdb copy is restricted to in-frame clones and leaves out a portion. The sample comprises some 120,000 clones, about nine tenths of which are singletons, and roughly 0.8% rests with the top ten. Unstimulated PBMCs were sorted into CD3+CD4+ and CD3+CD8+ populations. Notes on the study in general: A significant post-transplant drop in circulating graft-donor-reactive CD4 TCRbeta sequences occurred in most of the 8 subjects. Rather than being deleted, graft donor-reactive T cells may have moved into the graft.

Sequencing used CD4+ T cells from blood, obtained 12 months after liver transplant. This clonotype was sampled from a human patient who received a liver transplant. Some T cells may be supplied by the graft donor.

This CDR3 is CASSPGSRETQYF. Here the CDR3 DNA reads TGTGCCAGCAGCCCAGGATCGAGGGAGACCCAGTACTTC. This chain uses TRBV11-3 with TRBJ2-5; D remains ambiguous. CDR1 is SGHNT and CDR2 is YENEEA in the germline V gene. CDR3 length: 13 amino acids. Trimming stripped 5 bases from V and 5 bases from J, with 12 bases between.